This TCR beta chain came from a study of blood T cell repertoires in COVID-19 (TCRdb year 2020). Regarding the study in general: Collaborator samples came from the United States, Italy and Spain and covered acute and convalescent phases of COVID-19. Sample metadata almost always included a de-identified subject ID, COVID-19 status, age in years and sex. Samples came from the ongoing ImmuneRACE study (first 160 participants) plus 1,254 subjects from 6 global collaborators. Deeply sampled blood TCRbeta repertoires from subjects exposed to, actively infected with, or recovered from COVID-19 were included in the dataset. Where available, HLA class I and class II types were obtained from metadata supplied by the sample provider rather than from assay-based typing. The material from the prospective study consisted of cDNA or gDNA derived from T cells, B-cell-depleted T cells, or PBMCs. The repertoires were made available in a free public database intended to serve as a resource for research on the immune response to SARS-CoV-2.

Collaborating institutions collected whole blood in K2EDTA tubes following their own protocols. For TCRbeta analysis, collaborator samples were shipped as frozen whole blood, as isolated PBMCs, or as DNA extracted from either sample type. CDR1 and CDR2, per the germline V gene, are SGHDT and YYEEEE. The CDR3, from cysteine to phenylalanine, totals 13 residues. Just the 39-base CDR3 DNA is kept, in frame starting at base 1. Trimming costs V 3 bases and J 2 bases, and their ends lie 8 bases apart. TCRbeta CDR3 regions were amplified from genomic DNA using the immunoSEQ Assay, a bias-controlled multiplex PCR. Under the source paper's analysis protocol: Within the assay, amplification of reference gene primers was used to estimate how many nucleated cells each sample contained. Sequence reads were collapsed and filtered to measure the absolute abundance of every unique TCRbeta CDR3 rearrangement. For each sample, productive Simpson clonality was calculated by taking the square root of Simpson's diversity index across productive rearrangements. The table was pulled from immuneACCESS by TCRdb, which kept in-frame rearrangements only. Such tables lose some clones; where checked, under half of the loss comes from unresolved V genes, and the rest has no known cause. V and J calls and clone size are copied from that table; D and trimming were computed from the DNA. Across this sample there are tens of thousands of clones, with 80% to 90% seen only once. 36% of the sample lies in the top ten.

What the authors observed across the whole study: Clinical and demographic metadata were provided uncurated, with the amount varying by source and participant.

Worth noting for this clone: Which antigen it targets is not known. No base quality information exists; no much larger clone differs at one position.

The rearrangement joined TRBV5-6 to TRBJ1-2; a tentative D call is TRBD1 (6 bases match). The sample consisted of peripheral blood. The TCR sequence derives from an older man with acute or convalescent COVID-19. This receptor has the CDR3 CASSSTGNYGYTF. The DNA reads as follows: TGTGCCAGCAGCTCCACAGGGAACTATGGCTACACCTTC.